Included here is one T cell receptor (beta chain) sequence, with context. Its cognate antigen is unknown. The entry originates in a study of radiotherapy plus CTLA-4 blockade in lung cancer. The method was immunoSEQ multiplex PCR; TCRdb's version includes in-frame clones alone and lacks a portion of them. The data hold tens of thousands of clones, with 85% to 90% observed a single time. The CDR3 consists of 17 residues. With V trimmed by 8 bases and J by 3 bases, 16 bases remained unmatched. Looked up from germline, CDR1 is MGHDK and CDR2 is SYGVNS. Overall study results and limits: TCR clones of tumor origin grew in blood after radiotherapy plus ipilimumab.

V gene TRBV25-1 combines with J gene TRBJ2-3; the match to TRBD2 covers 8 bases. Sequencing was performed on peripheral blood, taken from a patient treated with radiotherapy plus ipilimumab. The clonotype originates from a human donor with non-small cell lung cancer who had stable disease on radiotherapy plus ipilimumab. The CDR3: CASQPRISGRSTDTQYF. The DNA for the CDR3 is TGTGCCAGCCAACCCCGAATAAGCGGGAGATCGACAGATACGCAGTATTTT. Full variable domain (rest looked up from reference TRBV25-1 and TRBJ2-3): EADIYQTPRYLVIGTGKKITLECSQTMGHDKMYWYQQDPGMELHLIHYSYGVNSTEKGDLSSESTVSRIRTEHFPLTLESARPSHTSQYLCASQPRISGRSTDTQYFGPGTRLTVL.